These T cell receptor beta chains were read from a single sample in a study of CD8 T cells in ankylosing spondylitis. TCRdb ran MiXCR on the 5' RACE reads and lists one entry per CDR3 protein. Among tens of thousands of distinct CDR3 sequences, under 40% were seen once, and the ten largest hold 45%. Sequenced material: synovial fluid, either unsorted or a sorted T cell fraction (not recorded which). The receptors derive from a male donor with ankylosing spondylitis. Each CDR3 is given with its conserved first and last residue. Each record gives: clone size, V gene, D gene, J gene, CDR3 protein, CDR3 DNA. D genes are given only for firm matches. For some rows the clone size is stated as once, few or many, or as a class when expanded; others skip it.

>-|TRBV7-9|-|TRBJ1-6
CASSPTGSGSPLHF
TGTGCCAGCAGCCCCACCGGGTCAGGGTCACCCCTCCACTTT
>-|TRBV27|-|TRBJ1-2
CASSLTEANYGYTF
TGTGCCAGCAGTTTGACGGAGGCTAACTATGGCTACACCTTC
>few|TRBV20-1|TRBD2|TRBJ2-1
CSARALAGGPVDEQFF
TGCAGTGCTAGGGCGCTAGCGGGAGGGCCTGTTGATGAGCAGTTCTTC
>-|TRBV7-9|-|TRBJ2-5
CASSLDSAEETQYF
TGTGCCAGCAGCTTAGATTCGGCGGAAGAGACCCAGTACTTC
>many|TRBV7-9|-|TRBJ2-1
CASSLGENEQFF
TGTGCCAGCAGCTTAGGGGAAAATGAGCAGTTCTTC
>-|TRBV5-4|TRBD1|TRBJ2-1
CASSVYRQGDFNEQFF
TGTGCCAGCAGCGTCTACCGACAGGGTGATTTCAATGAGCAGTTCTTC
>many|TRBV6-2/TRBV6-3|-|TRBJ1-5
CASSLPGHGKFSQPQHF
TGTGCCAGCAGTTTACCGGGACACGGAAAATTTTCACAGCCCCAGCATTTT
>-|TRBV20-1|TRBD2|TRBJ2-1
CSARDLGLDSYNEQFF
TGCAGTGCTAGAGACCTCGGACTAGACTCCTACAATGAGCAGTTCTTC
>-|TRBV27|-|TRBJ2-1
CASSSIMDEQFF
TGTGCCAGCAGTTCTATTATGGATGAGCAGTTCTTC
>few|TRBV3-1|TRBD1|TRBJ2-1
CASSPGQGAIDEQFF
TGTGCCAGCAGCCCGGGACAGGGGGCGATCGATGAGCAGTTCTTC